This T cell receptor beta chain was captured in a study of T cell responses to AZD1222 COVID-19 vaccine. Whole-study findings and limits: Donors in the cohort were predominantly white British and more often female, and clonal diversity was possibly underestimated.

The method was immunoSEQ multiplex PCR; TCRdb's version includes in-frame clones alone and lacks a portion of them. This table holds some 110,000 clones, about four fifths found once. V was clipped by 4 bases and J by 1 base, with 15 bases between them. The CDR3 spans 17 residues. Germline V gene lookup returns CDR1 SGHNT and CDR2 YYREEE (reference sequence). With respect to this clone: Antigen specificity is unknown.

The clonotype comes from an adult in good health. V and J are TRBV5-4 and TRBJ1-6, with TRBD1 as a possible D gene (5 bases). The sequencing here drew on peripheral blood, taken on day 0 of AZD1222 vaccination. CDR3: CASSPGRAGSYNSPLHF. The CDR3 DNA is TGTGCCAGCAGCCCGGGGCGCGCGGGTTCCTATAATTCACCCCTCCACTTT. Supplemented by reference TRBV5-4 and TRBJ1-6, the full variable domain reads ETGVTQSPTHLIKTRGQQVTLRCSSQSGHNTVSWYQQALGQGPQFIFQYYREEENGRGNFPPRFSGLQFPNYSSELNVNALELDDSALYLCASSPGRAGSYNSPLHFGNGTRLTVT.